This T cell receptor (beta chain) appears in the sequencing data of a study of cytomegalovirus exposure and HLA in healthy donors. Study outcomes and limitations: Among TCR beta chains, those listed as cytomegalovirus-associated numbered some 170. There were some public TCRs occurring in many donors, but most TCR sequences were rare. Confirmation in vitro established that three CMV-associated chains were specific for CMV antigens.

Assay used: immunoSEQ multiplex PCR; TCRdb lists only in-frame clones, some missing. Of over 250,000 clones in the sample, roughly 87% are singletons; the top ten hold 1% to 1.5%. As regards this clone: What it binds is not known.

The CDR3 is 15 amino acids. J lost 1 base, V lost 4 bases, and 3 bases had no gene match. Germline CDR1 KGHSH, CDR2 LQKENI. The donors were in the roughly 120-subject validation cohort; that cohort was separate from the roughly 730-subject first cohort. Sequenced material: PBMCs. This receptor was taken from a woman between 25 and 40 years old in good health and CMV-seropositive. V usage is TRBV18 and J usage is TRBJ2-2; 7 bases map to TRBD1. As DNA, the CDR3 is TGTGCCAGCTCACGAGACAGGGTGAACACCGGGGAGCTGTTTTTT. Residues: CASSRDRVNTGELFF. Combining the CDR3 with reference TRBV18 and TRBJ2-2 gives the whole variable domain NAGVMQNPRHLVRRRGQEARLRCSPMKGHSHVYWYRQLPEEGLKFMVYLQKENIIDESGMPKERFSAEFPKEGPSILRIQQVVRGDSAAYFCASSRDRVNTGELFFGEGSRLTVL.